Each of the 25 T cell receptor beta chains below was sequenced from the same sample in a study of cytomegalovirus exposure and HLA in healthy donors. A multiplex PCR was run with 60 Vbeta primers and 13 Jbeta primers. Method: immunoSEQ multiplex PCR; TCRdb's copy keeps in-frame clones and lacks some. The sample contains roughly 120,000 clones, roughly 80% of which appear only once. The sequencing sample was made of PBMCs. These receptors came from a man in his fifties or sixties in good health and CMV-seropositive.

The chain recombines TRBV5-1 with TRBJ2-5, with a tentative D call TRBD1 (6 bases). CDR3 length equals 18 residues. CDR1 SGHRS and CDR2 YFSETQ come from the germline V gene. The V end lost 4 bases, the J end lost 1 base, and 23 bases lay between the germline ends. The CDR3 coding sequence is TGCGCCAGCAGCCCTGGAGTCTTGACAGGACGTTCCCAAGAGACCCAGTACTTC. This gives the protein CASSPGVLTGRSQETQYF.

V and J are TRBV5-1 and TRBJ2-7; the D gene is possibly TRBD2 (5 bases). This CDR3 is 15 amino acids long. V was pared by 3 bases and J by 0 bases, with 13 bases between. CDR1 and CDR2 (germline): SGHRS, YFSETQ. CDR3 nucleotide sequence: TGCGCCAGCAGCTCCCCGGAGGACGGCTCCTACGAGCAGTACTTC. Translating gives CASSSPEDGSYEQYF.

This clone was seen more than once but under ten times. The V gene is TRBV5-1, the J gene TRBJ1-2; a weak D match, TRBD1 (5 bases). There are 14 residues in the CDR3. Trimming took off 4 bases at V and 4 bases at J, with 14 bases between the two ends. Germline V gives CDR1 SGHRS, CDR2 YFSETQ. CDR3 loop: CASSPLGGRYGYTF. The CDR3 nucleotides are TGCGCCAGCAGCCCGTTGGGGGGACGCTATGGCTACACCTTC.

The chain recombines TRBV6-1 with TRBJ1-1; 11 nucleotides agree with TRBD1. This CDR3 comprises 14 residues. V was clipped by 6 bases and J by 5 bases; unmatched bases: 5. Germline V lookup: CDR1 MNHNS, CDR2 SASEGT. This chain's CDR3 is CASRSGTGGTEAFF. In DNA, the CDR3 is TGTGCCAGCAGATCCGGGACAGGGGGGACTGAAGCTTTCTTT.

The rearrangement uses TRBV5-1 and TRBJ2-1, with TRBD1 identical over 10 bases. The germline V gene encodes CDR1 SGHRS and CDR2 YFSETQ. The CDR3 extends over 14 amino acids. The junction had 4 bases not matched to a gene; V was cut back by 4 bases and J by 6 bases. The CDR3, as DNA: TGCGCCAGCAGCCTCAGACAGGGGGCCAATGAGCAGTTCTTC. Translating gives CASSLRQGANEQFF.

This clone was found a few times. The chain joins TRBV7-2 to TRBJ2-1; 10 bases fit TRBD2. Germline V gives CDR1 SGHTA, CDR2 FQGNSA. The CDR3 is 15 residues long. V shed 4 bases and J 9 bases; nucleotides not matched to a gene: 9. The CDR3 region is CASSYKAGGPGEQFF. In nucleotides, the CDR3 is TGTGCCAGCAGCTACAAAGCGGGGGGGCCTGGTGAGCAGTTCTTC.

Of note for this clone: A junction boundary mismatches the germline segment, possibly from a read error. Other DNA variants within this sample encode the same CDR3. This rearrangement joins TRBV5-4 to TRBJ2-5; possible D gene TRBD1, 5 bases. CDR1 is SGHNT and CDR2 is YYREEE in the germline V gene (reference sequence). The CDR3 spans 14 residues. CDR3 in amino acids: CASSLGQGQETQYF. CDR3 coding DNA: TGTGCCAGCAGCTTGGGCCAGGGCCAAGAAACCCAGTACTTC.

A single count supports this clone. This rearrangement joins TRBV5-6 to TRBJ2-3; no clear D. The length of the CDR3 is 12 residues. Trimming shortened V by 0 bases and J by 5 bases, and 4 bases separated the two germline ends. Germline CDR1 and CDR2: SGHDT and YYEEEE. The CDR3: CASSLAKDTQYF. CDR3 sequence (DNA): TGTGCCAGCAGCTTGGCTAAAGATACGCAGTATTTT.

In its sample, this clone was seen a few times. CDR3 sequence: CASSLRGLPAFF. DNA for the CDR3: TGTGCCAGCAGCTTAAGGGGCTTACCAGCTTTCTTT. This chain uses TRBV7-8 with TRBJ1-1; maybe TRBD1 (5 bases). Germline values: CDR1 SGHVS, CDR2 FQNEAQ. There are 12 residues in the CDR3. Trimming removed 2 bases from V and 10 bases from J, with 11 bases in between.

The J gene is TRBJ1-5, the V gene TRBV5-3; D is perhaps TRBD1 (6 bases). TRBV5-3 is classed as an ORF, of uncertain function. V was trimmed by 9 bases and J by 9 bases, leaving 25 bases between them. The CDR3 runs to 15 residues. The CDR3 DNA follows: TGTGCCACGAGGGGGAAAAGGGCGGGTAATAGGCCCCAGCATTTT. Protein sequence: CATRGKRAGNRPQHF.

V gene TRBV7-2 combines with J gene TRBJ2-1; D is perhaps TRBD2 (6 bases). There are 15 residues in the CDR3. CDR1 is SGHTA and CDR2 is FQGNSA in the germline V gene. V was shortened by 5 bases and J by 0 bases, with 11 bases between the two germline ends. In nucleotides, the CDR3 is TGTGCCAGCAGCCCGATAGCGGACTCCTACAATGAGCAGTTCTTC. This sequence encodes CASSPIADSYNEQFF. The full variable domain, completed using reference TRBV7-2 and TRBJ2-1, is GAGVSQSPSNKVTEKGKDVELRCDPISGHTALYWYRQSLGQGLEFLIYFQGNSAPDKSGLPSDRFSAERTGGSVSTLTIQRTQQEDSAVYLCASSPIADSYNEQFFGPGTRLTVL.

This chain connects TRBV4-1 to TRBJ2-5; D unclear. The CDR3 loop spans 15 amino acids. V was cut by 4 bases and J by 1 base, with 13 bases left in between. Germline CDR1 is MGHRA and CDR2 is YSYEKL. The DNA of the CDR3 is TGCGCCAGCAGCCCCAATCGGGTCTCCCAAGAGACCCAGTACTTC. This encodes CASSPNRVSQETQYF.

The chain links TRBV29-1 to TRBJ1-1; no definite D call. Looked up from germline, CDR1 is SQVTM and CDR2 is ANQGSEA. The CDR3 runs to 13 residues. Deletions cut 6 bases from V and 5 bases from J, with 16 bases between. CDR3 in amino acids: CSVGRAEDTEAFF. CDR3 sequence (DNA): TGCAGCGTGGGCAGAGCGGAGGATACTGAAGCTTTCTTT.

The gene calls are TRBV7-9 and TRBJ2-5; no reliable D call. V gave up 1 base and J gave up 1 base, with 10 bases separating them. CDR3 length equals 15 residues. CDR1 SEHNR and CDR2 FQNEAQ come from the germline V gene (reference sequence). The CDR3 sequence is CASSLDIGFQETQYF. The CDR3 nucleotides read TGTGCCAGCAGCTTAGATATCGGTTTCCAAGAGACCCAGTACTTC.

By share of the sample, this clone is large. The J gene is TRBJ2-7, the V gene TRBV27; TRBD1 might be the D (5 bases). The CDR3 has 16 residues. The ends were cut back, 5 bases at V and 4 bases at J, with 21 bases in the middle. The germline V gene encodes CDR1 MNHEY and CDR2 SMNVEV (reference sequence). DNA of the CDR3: TGTGCCAGCAGTCTGTCTGTTGACAGTCTGTCTTACGAGCAGTACTTC. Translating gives CASSLSVDSLSYEQYF.

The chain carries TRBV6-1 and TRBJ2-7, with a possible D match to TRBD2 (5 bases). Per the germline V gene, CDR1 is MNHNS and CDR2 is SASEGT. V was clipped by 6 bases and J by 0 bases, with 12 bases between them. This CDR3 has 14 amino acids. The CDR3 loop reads CASRFMGSSYEQYF. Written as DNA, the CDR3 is TGTGCCAGCAGGTTCATGGGGAGCTCCTACGAGCAGTACTTC.

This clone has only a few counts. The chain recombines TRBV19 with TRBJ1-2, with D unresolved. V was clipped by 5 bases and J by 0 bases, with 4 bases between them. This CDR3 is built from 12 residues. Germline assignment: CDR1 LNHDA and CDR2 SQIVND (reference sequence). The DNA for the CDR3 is TGTGCCAGTAGTCTTACTAACTATGGCTACACCTTC. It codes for CASSLTNYGYTF.

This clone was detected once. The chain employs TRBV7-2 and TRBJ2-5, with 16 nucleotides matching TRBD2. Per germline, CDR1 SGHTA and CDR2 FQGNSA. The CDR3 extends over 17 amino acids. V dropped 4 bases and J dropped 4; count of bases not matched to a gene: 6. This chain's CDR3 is CASSSGLAGGRGETQYF. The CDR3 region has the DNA TGTGCCAGCAGCTCGGGACTAGCGGGAGGGAGGGGAGAGACCCAGTACTTC.

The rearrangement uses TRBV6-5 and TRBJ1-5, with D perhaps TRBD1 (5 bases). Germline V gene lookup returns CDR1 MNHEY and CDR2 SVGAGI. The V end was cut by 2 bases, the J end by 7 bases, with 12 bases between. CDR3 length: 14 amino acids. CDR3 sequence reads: CASSYGGEGQPQHF. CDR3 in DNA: TGTGCCAGCAGTTACGGGGGGGAAGGCCAGCCCCAGCATTTT.

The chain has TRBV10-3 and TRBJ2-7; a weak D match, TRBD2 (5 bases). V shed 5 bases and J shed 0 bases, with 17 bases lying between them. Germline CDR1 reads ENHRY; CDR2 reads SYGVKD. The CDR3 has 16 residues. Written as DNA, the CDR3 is TGTGCCATCAGTAGAACTCGGAGCGGTTCCTCCTACGAGCAGTACTTC. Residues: CAISRTRSGSSYEQYF.

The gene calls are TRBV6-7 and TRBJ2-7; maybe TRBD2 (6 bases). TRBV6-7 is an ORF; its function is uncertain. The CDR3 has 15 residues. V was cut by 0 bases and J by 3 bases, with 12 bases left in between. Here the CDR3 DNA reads TGTGCCAGCAGTTACTCCCATGCGGGGTTCTACGAGCAGTACTTC. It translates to CASSYSHAGFYEQYF.

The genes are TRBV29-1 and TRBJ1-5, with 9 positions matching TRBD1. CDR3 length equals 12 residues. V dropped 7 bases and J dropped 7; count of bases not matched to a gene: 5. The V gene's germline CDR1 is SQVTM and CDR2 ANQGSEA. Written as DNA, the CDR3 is TGCAGCGCAAATGACAGGGGGCAGCCCCAGCATTTT. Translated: CSANDRGQPQHF.

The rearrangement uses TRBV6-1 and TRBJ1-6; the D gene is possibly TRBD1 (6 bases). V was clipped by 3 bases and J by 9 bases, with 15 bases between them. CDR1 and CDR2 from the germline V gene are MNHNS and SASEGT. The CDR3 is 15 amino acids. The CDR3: CASSEQGTGGSPLHF. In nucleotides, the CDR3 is TGTGCCAGCAGTGAGCAGGGGACGGGTGGTTCACCCCTCCACTTT.

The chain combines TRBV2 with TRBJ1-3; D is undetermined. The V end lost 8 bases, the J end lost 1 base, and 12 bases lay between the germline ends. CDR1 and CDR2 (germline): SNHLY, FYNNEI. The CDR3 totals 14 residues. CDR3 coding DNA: TGTGCCAGCCGCCCGACAATTTCTGGAAACACCATATATTTT. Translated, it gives CASRPTISGNTIYF.

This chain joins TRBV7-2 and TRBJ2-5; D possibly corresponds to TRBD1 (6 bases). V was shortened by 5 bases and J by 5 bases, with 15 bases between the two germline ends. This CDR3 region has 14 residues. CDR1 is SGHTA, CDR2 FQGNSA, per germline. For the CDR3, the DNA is TGTGCCAGCAGCGGCCAGGGGCTGTTGGAGACCCAGTACTTC. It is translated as CASSGQGLLETQYF.